A selection of T cell receptor beta chains follows, all from one sample in a study of T cell clones after liver transplantation. Produced via immunoSEQ multiplex PCR; TCRdb's table is partial and in-frame only. Here the sample spans tens of thousands of clones, 65% to 75% being singletons. The starting material was CD4+ T cells from blood, obtained before liver transplant. These receptors all stem from a human donor who received a liver transplant. Each CDR3 is given with its conserved first and last residue. D genes are given only for firm matches. Rows give clone size only sometimes, using once, few, many, or a class for an expanded clone.

abundance | d_gene | j_gene | v_gene | CDR3aa | CDR3nt
. | TRBD2 | TRBJ2-1 | TRBV19 | CASSIDLRGAYNEQFF | TGTGCCAGTAGTATAGATCTGCGGGGGGCCTACAATGAGCAGTTCTTC
. | TRBD1 | TRBJ2-7 | TRBV28 | CASSQGQGLHEQYF | TGTGCCAGCAGCCAGGGACAGGGTCTCCACGAGCAGTACTTC
. | TRBD2 | TRBJ2-3 | TRBV30 | CAWSVRGGAGDTQYF | TGTGCCTGGAGTGTCCGCGGGGGGGCAGGGGATACGCAGTATTTT
. | . | TRBJ1-4 | TRBV6-5 | CASRAHPFNEKLFF | TGTGCCAGCAGGGCACACCCCTTTAATGAAAAACTGTTTTTT
. | TRBD2 | TRBJ2-1 | TRBV5-1 | CASSLSGGAGEQFF | TGCGCCAGCAGCTTAAGCGGGGGGGCCGGAGAGCAGTTCTTC
. | TRBD1 | TRBJ1-1 | TRBV10-3 | CATQGGRDTEAFF | TGTGCGACCCAGGGGGGCCGGGACACTGAAGCTTTCTTT
. | . | TRBJ1-1 | TRBV2 | CASKDWGWNTEAFF | TGTGCCAGCAAGGACTGGGGATGGAACACTGAAGCTTTCTTT
. | TRBD1 | TRBJ1-3 | TRBV10-3 | CAISESGTGGDTIYF | TGTGCCATCAGTGAGTCGGGGACAGGAGGGGACACCATATATTTT
. | . | TRBJ1-1 | TRBV10-3 | CAISETGNTEAFF | TGTGCCATCAGTGAGACAGGGAACACTGAAGCTTTCTTT
. | . | TRBJ1-2 | TRBV5-6 | CASSQEGGTYGYTF | TGTGCCAGCAGCCAAGAGGGGGGGACCTATGGCTACACCTTC
. | TRBD1 | TRBJ2-1 | TRBV9 | CASSVASQGAFNEQFF | TGTGCCAGCAGCGTAGCAAGCCAGGGGGCGTTCAATGAGCAGTTCTTC
. | . | TRBJ2-7 | TRBV11-2 | CASSPRLGENEQYF | TGTGCCAGCAGCCCGCGACTAGGGGAGAACGAGCAGTACTTC
. | . | TRBJ1-1 | TRBV28 | CASTERGTEAFF | TGTGCCAGCACTGAGCGTGGCACTGAAGCTTTCTTT
once | TRBD1 | TRBJ2-3 | TRBV9 | CASSVSGGKDTQYF | TGTGCCAGCAGCGTATCAGGGGGAAAGGATACGCAGTATTTT
. | TRBD1 | TRBJ2-2 | TRBV6-6 | CASSYSDRGRGGELFF | TGTGCCAGCAGTTACTCGGACAGGGGGCGCGGCGGGGAGCTGTTTTTT
. | TRBD1 | TRBJ2-7 | TRBV7-7 | CASSLDRDGEQYF | TGTGCCAGCAGTTTGGACAGGGACGGCGAGCAGTACTTC
. | TRBD1 | TRBJ1-4 | TRBV2 | CASSGGGQKAVTEKLFF | TGTGCCAGCAGCGGGGGGGGACAGAAGGCTGTTACTGAAAAACTGTTTTTT
. | . | TRBJ1-2 | TRBV11-2 | CASSSYEDYGYTF | TGTGCCAGCAGCTCCTACGAAGACTATGGCTACACCTTC
. | TRBD1 | TRBJ2-7 | TRBV19 | CASSRTGYTSYEQYF | TGTGCCAGTAGCCGGACAGGCTATACCTCCTACGAGCAGTACTTC
. | . | TRBJ1-1 | TRBV19 | CASSMGVEAFF | TGTGCCAGTAGTATGGGAGTTGAAGCTTTCTTT
. | . | TRBJ2-7 | TRBV19 | CARVDSSYEQYF | TGTGCCAGGGTTGACAGCTCCTACGAGCAGTACTTC
. | TRBD1 | TRBJ1-1 | TRBV5-6 | CASSIETGEAFF | TGTGCCAGCAGCATAGAGACAGGGGAAGCTTTCTTT
. | TRBD1 | TRBJ1-4 | TRBV28 | CASSMDRVLEKLFF | TGTGCCAGCAGTATGGACAGGGTTCTTGAAAAACTGTTTTTT
many | TRBD1 | TRBJ2-3 | TRBV9 | CASSVGGGADTQYF | TGTGCCAGCAGCGTAGGAGGGGGCGCAGATACGCAGTATTTT